This T cell receptor beta chain was identified during a study of patients and donors after allogeneic stem cell transplantation. TCRdb itself ran the RT-PCR reads through MiXCR, one entry per CDR3 protein. The data hold about 960,000 distinct CDR3 sequences, with about a sixth observed a single time. This clonotype occurred many times. The CDR3 totals 11 residues. Trimming took off 3 bases at V and 5 bases at J, with 7 bases between the two ends. Germline V CDR1 and CDR2: DFQATT, SNEGSKA (reference sequence). The receptor comes from a human donor who was either an allogeneic HSCT recipient or a stem cell or donor lymphocyte infusion donor (not recorded which). It is not recorded whose cells these are; they may come from a transplant donor. This chain links TRBV20-1 with TRBJ2-5; D remains unclear. Sequenced: blood, either unsorted or a sorted T cell fraction (not recorded which). CDR3 coding DNA: TGCAGTGCTAGTCCGGGTGAGACCCAGTACTTC. As protein: CSASPGETQYF.